The 4 T cell receptor beta chains below all came from one sample that was sequenced in a study of siplizumab effects on memory and regulatory T cells. Data came from immunoSEQ multiplex PCR; TCRdb stores just in-frame clones and leaves some out. Of about 100,000 clones detected, 94% appear once; the ten largest clones hold approximately 1.5%. Specimen: non-Treg CD4+ T cells sorted from blood. These receptors were obtained from a human donor in good health.

The chain carries TRBV6-5 and TRBJ2-7; D not certain. The V end was cut by 7 bases, the J end by 0 bases, with 16 bases between. CDR1 and CDR2 (germline): MNHEY, SVGAGI. The length of the CDR3 is 15 residues. The CDR3 DNA sequence: TGTGCCAGCACCCAAGGCCCAGCGAGCTCCTACGAGCAGTACTTC. Translating it yields CASTQGPASSYEQYF.

This sequence joins TRBV27 and TRBJ1-2; 8 nucleotides line up with TRBD1. The CDR3 covers 14 residues. The V gene end was trimmed by 5 bases and the J gene end by 5 bases; junction bases not matched to a gene: 7. Germline V lookup: CDR1 MNHEY, CDR2 SMNVEV (reference sequence). CDR3 sequence reads: CASSIGQGAYGYTF. CDR3 bases: TGTGCCAGCAGTATCGGACAGGGAGCATATGGCTACACCTTC.

The chain is built from TRBV19 and TRBJ2-7; 8 bases align to TRBD2. The ends lost 5 bases at V and 7 bases at J; junction bases unmatched: 7. Per the germline V gene, CDR1 is LNHDA and CDR2 is SQIVND (reference sequence). CDR3 size: 13 residues. The CDR3 spells CASSEGRGGEQYF. CDR3 sequence (DNA): TGTGCCAGTAGTGAGGGACGGGGGGGAGAGCAGTACTTC.

The V call is TRBV11-3, the J call TRBJ2-2; tentatively, D is TRBD2 (5 bases). Germline V gives CDR1 SGHNT, CDR2 YENEEA. Trimming took off 1 base at V and 2 bases at J, with 8 bases between the two ends. The CDR3 extends over 15 amino acids. The DNA of the CDR3 is TGTGCCAGCAGCTTAGCGGGAATCAACACCGGGGAGCTGTTTTTT. Its protein is CASSLAGINTGELFF.